The T cell receptor beta chain under discussion was sequenced for a study of glioma-infiltrating T cells. Study conclusions and caveats: Very few CDR3 sequences were shared between tissue and blood. Above-expected tissue-blood divergence occurred in all gliomas, most in low-grade ones.

The germline gives CDR1 SQVTM, CDR2 ANQGSEA. There are 13 residues in the CDR3. The ends lost 7 bases at V and 0 bases at J; junction bases unmatched: 4. This clonotype occurred many times. As yet, its antigen is unknown. The iRepertoire nested amplicon-rescue multiplex PCR amplified TCR alpha and beta CDR3s from RNA. Tissue mRNA or PBMC total RNA, 100-400 ng, went into one-step reverse transcription and amplification. TCRdb re-called the multiplex PCR reads with MiXCR, one entry per CDR3 protein. The repertoire includes approximately 120,000 distinct CDR3 sequences, 25% of them detected once, and 35% sits in the top ten.

The gene calls are TRBV29-1 and TRBJ1-1; 8 nucleotides match TRBD1. The TCR sequence derives from a human donor with low-grade glioma or glioblastoma, undergoing nonglioma brain surgery, or in good health (not recorded which). Source material: glioma tissue, nonneoplastic brain tissue, or PBMCs (not recorded which). The chain's CDR3 is CSADRGLNTEAFF. Here the CDR3 DNA reads TGCAGCGCCGACAGGGGATTGAACACTGAAGCTTTCTTT.